This passage covers 30 T cell receptor beta chains from one sample sequenced in a study of human T cells and chemical hapten exposure. MiXCR, applied by TCRdb to the RACE reads, yields one record per CDR3 protein. The repertoire has 80,000 to 100,000 distinct CDR3 sequences, roughly an eighth of them found once; the top ten carry 2.1%. Sample time point: patch test 1, 2 weeks after DPC sensitization. Treatment reported: therapeutic diphenylcyclopropenone sensitization with weekly scalp DPC. Sequencing was performed on whole blood, taken in connection with sensitization to the hapten diphenylcyclopropenone (DPC). The receptors were sampled from a middle-aged woman with alopecia areata. Some clones in this sample may be carry-over from other donors' samples.

The chain is built from TRBV29-1 and TRBJ1-1; 10 nucleotides match TRBD1. The CDR3 is 13 amino acids. From germline, CDR1 is SQVTM and CDR2 ANQGSEA. The V segment lost 6 bases and the J segment 5 bases; nucleotides outside the gene matches: 6. This CDR3 is CSVRQGARTEAFF. CDR3 DNA sequence: TGCAGCGTCCGACAGGGGGCGAGGACTGAAGCTTTCTTT. Based on the CDR3 plus reference TRBV29-1 and TRBJ1-1, the full variable domain is SAVISQKPSRDICQRGTSLTIQCQVDSQVTMMFWYRQQPGQSLTLIATANQGSEATYESGFVIDKFPISRPNLTFSTLTVSNMSPEDSSIYLCSVRQGARTEAFFGQGTRLTVV.

In this sample, this clonotype turned up many times. The chain uses TRBV7-8 and TRBJ2-3; no reliable D call. The CDR3 totals 12 residues. Trimming shortened V by 8 bases and J by 4 bases, and 10 bases separated the two germline ends. Germline-derived CDR1 and CDR2 are SGHVS and FQNEAQ. CDR3 nucleotides: TGTGCCAGCGGTAGAGGATCAGATACGCAGTATTTT. Its translation is CASGRGSDTQYF.

This clonotype was picked up many times. The J gene is TRBJ2-7, the V gene TRBV20-1; 11 positions agree with TRBD2. V lost 6 bases and J lost 2; bases outside the gene matches: 6. CDR1 is DFQATT, CDR2 SNEGSKA, per germline (reference sequence). The length of the CDR3 is 14 residues. The CDR3 DNA follows: TGCAGTGCGACGTTGACTAGCGGGACCTACGAGCAGTACTTC. Its translation: CSATLTSGTYEQYF.

Ten or more counts support this clonotype. The chain has TRBV20-1 and TRBJ2-5; D gene ambiguous. CDR3 length equals 12 residues. Germline CDR1 reads DFQATT; CDR2 reads SNEGSKA (reference sequence). Trimming left V 5 bases short and J 8 bases short, with 15 bases between. The CDR3 DNA reads as TGCAGTGCTCGGACGGCTCGAAGCACCCAGTACTTC. It specifies CSARTARSTQYF.

The V and J genes are TRBV14 and TRBJ2-7; 7 nucleotides align to TRBD2. Germline CDR1 is SGHDN and CDR2 is FVKESK. V was clipped by 1 base and J by 0 bases; unmatched bases: 9. This CDR3 has 17 residues. In DNA form, the CDR3 reads TGTGCCAGCAGCCAAGGGACCGGGAGGCCGAGCTCCTACGAGCAGTACTTC. Translation gives CASSQGTGRPSSYEQYF.

This clonotype turned up a few times. The gene calls are TRBV6-5 and TRBJ2-3; no clear D gene. There are 12 residues in the CDR3. V was cut by 8 bases and J by 5 bases, with 11 bases left in between. Germline loops: CDR1 MNHEY, CDR2 SVGAGI. The CDR3, as DNA: TGTGCCAGCGGGAATCCTAGAGATACGCAGTATTTT. Protein product: CASGNPRDTQYF.

Notes on this clonotype: The junction does not match germline at one end; this may be a read error. This chain joins TRBV20-1 and TRBJ1-6, with a weak D call TRBD1 (5 bases). Germline CDR1 reads DFQATT; CDR2 reads SNEGSKA (reference sequence). This CDR3 has 15 amino acids. The CDR3 region is CSSRAYPGYNSPLHF. Here the CDR3 DNA reads TGCAGTTCTAGAGCCTACCCAGGGTATAATTCACCCCTCCACTTT.

This clonotype was detected only a few times. This chain uses TRBV3-1 with TRBJ2-1, with TRBD2 matching 13 bases. Trimming at V came to 2 bases and at J to 4 bases, leaving 8 bases not matched to a gene. Looked up from germline, CDR1 is LGHDT and CDR2 is YNNKEL (reference sequence). The length of the CDR3 is 18 residues. The CDR3 nucleotides read TGTGCCAGCAGCCAACCCCCTTTACTAGCGGGAGGGTACAATGAGCAGTTCTTC. It specifies CASSQPPLLAGGYNEQFF.

The chain combines TRBV6-2 or TRBV6-3 with TRBJ2-7; D remains unclear. V was pared by 2 bases and J by 0 bases, with 5 bases between. The CDR3 extends over 13 amino acids. CDR1 is MNHEY and CDR2 is SVGEGT in the germline V gene. The chain's CDR3 is CASSYRSSYEQYF. CDR3 DNA sequence: TGTGCCAGCAGTTACCGGAGCTCCTACGAGCAGTACTTC.

This clonotype was counted only a few times. V usage is TRBV7-3 and J usage is TRBJ2-7, with D maybe TRBD2 (5 bases). Trimming cost V 1 base and J 7 bases, with 11 bases left between them. The germline V gene encodes CDR1 SGHTA and CDR2 FQGTGA. The CDR3 is made up of 13 amino acids. Written as DNA, the CDR3 is TGTGCCAGCAGCTTAATTTCGTCGGGAGAGCAGTACTTC. Protein sequence: CASSLISSGEQYF.

This clonotype showed up just a few times. The CDR3 is CSASLPGGMPQHF. DNA of the CDR3: TGCAGTGCTAGTTTACCAGGGGGGATGCCCCAGCATTTT. The chain is built from TRBV20-1 and TRBJ1-5; TRBD1 matches at 7 bases. Per the germline V gene, CDR1 is DFQATT and CDR2 is SNEGSKA (reference sequence). J was trimmed by 9 bases and V by 3 bases; bases with no gene match: 8. The length of the CDR3 is 13 residues.

This clonotype showed up just a few times. The chain recombines TRBV7-2 with TRBJ2-4; the D gene is possibly TRBD1 (6 bases). Germline V gene data show CDR1 as SGHTA and CDR2 as FQGNSA. The CDR3 is 17 amino acids. Trimming shortened V by 5 bases and J by 0 bases, and 17 bases separated the two germline ends. In nucleotides, the CDR3 is TGTGCCAGCAGCCCCATGACAGGATTGTTAGCCAAAAACATTCAGTACTTC. Translating it yields CASSPMTGLLAKNIQYF.

This clonotype was recorded a few times. The chain joins TRBV4-2 to TRBJ1-1; D not resolved. V was cut by 1 base and J by 3 bases, with 9 bases left in between. Germline CDR1 LGHNA, CDR2 YNFKEQ. This CDR3 has 14 amino acids. CDR3 amino acids: CASSQVGVDTEAFF. In DNA, the CDR3 is TGTGCCAGCAGCCAAGTAGGAGTTGACACTGAAGCTTTCTTT.

Turning to this clonotype: One junction end disagrees with the germline gene, perhaps due to a read error. The CDR3: CASSLGSFPSAQYF. DNA for the CDR3: TGTGCTAGCAGCTTAGGCTCGTTCCCGTCGGCCCAGTACTTC. The chain uses TRBV7-7 and TRBJ2-5; D is undetermined. Germline V CDR1 and CDR2: SSHAT, FNYEAQ (reference sequence). The CDR3 has 14 amino acids.

The chain joins TRBV29-1 to TRBJ1-1, with D unresolved. The CDR3 covers 11 residues. Trimming pared 8 bases from V and 1 base from J, leaving 8 bases between. Per germline, CDR1 SQVTM and CDR2 ANQGSEA. As DNA, the CDR3 is TGCAGCACCCGACAGAACACTGAAGCTTTCTTT. Translating it yields CSTRQNTEAFF.

This clonotype has ten or more counts. This chain links TRBV28 with TRBJ2-5; 11 bases line up with TRBD2. This CDR3 has 14 amino acids. CDR1 MDHEN and CDR2 SYDVKM come from the germline V gene. The ends lost 8 bases at V and 6 bases at J; junction bases unmatched: 8. As DNA, the CDR3 is TGTGCCAGCCTTACTAGCGGGAGTCTCAAGACCCAGTACTTC. As protein: CASLTSGSLKTQYF. Full variable domain (remainder filled in from reference TRBV28 and TRBJ2-5): DVKVTQSSRYLVKRTGEKVFLECVQDMDHENMFWYRQDPGLGLRLIYFSYDVKMKEKGDIPEGYSVSREKKERFSLILESASTNQTSMYLCASLTSGSLKTQYFGPGTRLLVL.

This clonotype was found a few times. The rearrangement joins TRBV9 to TRBJ2-7; D is unresolved. In germline, CDR1 is SGDLS, CDR2 YYNGEE. Trimming cost V 4 bases and J 2 bases, with 13 bases left between them. This CDR3 has 14 residues. CDR3 DNA: TGTGCCAGCAGCCTTTATTCGAGCCCCTACGAGCAGTACTTC. Its protein product is CASSLYSSPYEQYF.

The chain uses TRBV6-5 and TRBJ2-2; D gene ambiguous. The CDR3 is 13 amino acids. Trimming cost V 6 bases and J 4 bases, with 9 bases left between them. Germline V gene data show CDR1 as MNHEY and CDR2 as SVGAGI. The CDR3 is CASSPPGTGELFF. The CDR3 region has the DNA TGTGCCAGCAGCCCCCCCGGCACCGGGGAGCTGTTTTTT.

The chain carries TRBV15 and TRBJ1-5; D is uncertain. This CDR3 is 14 amino acids long. Germline V lookup: CDR1 LNHNV, CDR2 YYDKDF (reference sequence). V shed 2 bases and J shed 1 base, with 6 bases lying between them. CDR3 DNA sequence: TGTGCCACCAGCAGACAGATCAGCAATCAGCCCCAGCATTTT. Protein sequence: CATSRQISNQPQHF.

This clonotype was detected ten times or more. This chain connects TRBV29-1 to TRBJ2-7; TRBD1 agrees at 8 bases. The CDR3 length is 12 residues. Per the germline V gene, CDR1 is SQVTM and CDR2 is ANQGSEA. Germline trimming cut 4 bases from V and 6 bases from J; bases unmatched to any gene: 5. The CDR3 loop is CSVGQGAIEQYF. CDR3 DNA: TGCAGCGTTGGGCAGGGGGCGATCGAGCAGTACTTC.

The rearrangement uses TRBV7-2 and TRBJ2-7; D tentatively reads TRBD1 or TRBD2 (5 bases each). Looked up from germline, CDR1 is SGHTA and CDR2 is FQGNSA. The CDR3 covers 12 residues. V dropped 3 bases and J dropped 6 bases, with 9 bases sitting between them. The CDR3, as DNA: TGTGCCAGCAGCTTCCCGGGGCGCGAGCAGTACTTC. Translated, it gives CASSFPGREQYF.

This clonotype was found a few times. The V call is TRBV6-5, the J call TRBJ1-2; tentatively, D is TRBD1 (6 bases). The V gene lost 6 bases and the J gene lost 0 bases, with 17 bases spanning the gap. The germline gives CDR1 MNHEY, CDR2 SVGAGI. The CDR3 is 16 residues long. This CDR3 is CASREGQLLANYGYTF. Written as DNA, the CDR3 is TGTGCCAGCAGAGAAGGACAGCTCCTAGCTAACTATGGCTACACCTTC.

The V and J genes are TRBV2 and TRBJ2-7; D not resolved. This CDR3 region has 14 residues. Between the trimmed V and J ends, which lost 6 bases and 2 bases, there was a span of 14 bases. Germline CDR1 SNHLY, CDR2 FYNNEI. The CDR3: CASRLEATPYEQYF. CDR3 sequence (DNA): TGTGCCAGCAGATTAGAGGCCACCCCCTACGAGCAGTACTTC.

There are many counts of this clonotype. The chain is built from TRBV11-2 and TRBJ2-1; D might be TRBD2 (6 bases). V lost 4 bases and J 9 bases, leaving 13 bases between the germline ends. CDR3 length: 13 residues. CDR1 SGHAT and CDR2 FQNNGV come from the germline V gene. The CDR3 loop reads CASSSMGGSEQFF. The DNA of the CDR3 is TGTGCCAGCAGCTCCATGGGGGGAAGTGAGCAGTTCTTC.

This clonotype was observed a handful of times. The chain links TRBV18 to TRBJ1-4; D is unclear. The CDR3 has 14 residues. Trimming removed 3 bases at V and 5 bases at J, with 10 bases between. Germline CDR1 is KGHSH and CDR2 is LQKENI. In nucleotides, the CDR3 is TGTGCCAGCTCACCGGACGGCCCGAATGAAAAACTGTTTTTT. This translates into CASSPDGPNEKLFF.

The genes are TRBV18 and TRBJ1-1; D call uncertain. The CDR3 loop spans 12 amino acids. CDR1 KGHSH and CDR2 LQKENI come from the germline V gene. The V gene lost 0 bases and the J gene lost 8 bases, with 7 bases spanning the gap. The CDR3 region has the DNA TGTGCCAGCTCACCACCCGACATCGAAGCTTTCTTT. Its protein is CASSPPDIEAFF.

In this sample, this clonotype turned up many times. The genes are TRBV2 and TRBJ2-3, with a tentative D call TRBD2 (6 bases). The CDR3 sequence is 19 residues long. Germline CDR1 SNHLY, CDR2 FYNNEI. V was clipped by 8 bases and J by 0 bases, with 27 bases between them. The CDR3: CASVYYGGAGLGSTDTQYF. In nucleotides, the CDR3 is TGTGCCAGCGTATACTACGGGGGTGCTGGGTTGGGAAGCACAGATACGCAGTATTTT.

This clonotype was detected a few times. CDR3 sequence: CASSQDGSGRGQFF. The CDR3 DNA sequence: TGCGCCAGCAGCCAAGATGGGAGCGGTCGAGGGCAGTTCTTC. The chain couples TRBV4-1 to TRBJ2-1, with D possibly matching TRBD2 (5 bases). The CDR3 is 14 residues long. Germline assignment: CDR1 MGHRA and CDR2 YSYEKL. Trimming pared 0 bases from V and 12 bases from J, leaving 15 bases between.

V and J are TRBV10-3 and TRBJ2-6; unclear D gene. Germline CDR1 and CDR2: ENHRY and SYGVKD. The CDR3 has 13 residues. Trimming shortened V by 0 bases and J by 3 bases, and 0 bases separated the two germline ends. The CDR3 nucleotides are TGTGCCATCAGTGAGTCTGGGGCCAACGTCCTGACTTTC. Encoded protein: CAISESGANVLTF.

This clonotype was seen repeatedly, ten times or more. The chain links TRBV30 to TRBJ2-3; D not resolved. V lost 4 bases, J lost 0 bases, and 8 bases lay in between. CDR3 size: 13 residues. Germline V CDR1 and CDR2: GTSNPN, SVGIG (reference sequence). The CDR3 protein is CAWKGGSTDTQYF. The CDR3 DNA follows: TGTGCCTGGAAGGGCGGCAGCACAGATACGCAGTATTTT.